The 18 T cell receptor beta chains presented below share a single source sample, sequenced in a study of T cells expressing NK-cell markers. From its re-call of the 5' RACE reads, TCRdb lists each CDR3 protein once, without DNA. The sample totals 150,000 to 170,000 distinct CDR3 sequences. The sample comprised blood T cells: a sorted CD56 or NKG2C T cell subset, CD4+ or CD8+ T cells, or bulk PBMC T cells (not recorded which). These receptor sequences come from a woman aged 45 to 65 in good health.

The chain is built from TRBV4-1 and TRBJ2-7. CDR1 is MGHRA and CDR2 is YSYEKL in the germline V gene. CDR3 length: 15 amino acids. The CDR3 region is CASSQESTAAYEQYF.

The V and J genes are TRBV11-2 and TRBJ2-6; TCRdb outputs TRBD1, but without DNA this stays unchecked. The CDR3 covers 16 residues. Looked up from germline, CDR1 is SGHAT and CDR2 is FQNNGV. The CDR3 sequence is CASSFKGRSGANVLTF.

V gene TRBV5-6 combines with J gene TRBJ2-1. The germline V gene has CDR1 SGHDT and CDR2 YYEEEE. CDR3 size: 19 residues. The CDR3 here is CASSRGSAGSRGSYNEQFF.

V gene TRBV24-1 combines with J gene TRBJ2-1. The CDR3 has 12 amino acids. CDR1 KGHDR and CDR2 SFDVKD come from the germline V gene. CDR3: CATSDPDDEQFF.

The chain links TRBV29-1 to TRBJ2-2; TCRdb's D call, TRBD2, is unchecked because there is no DNA. Per the germline V gene, CDR1 is SQVTM and CDR2 is ANQGSEA. The length of the CDR3 is 14 residues. The CDR3 loop is CSVVAGMNTGELFF.

V gene TRBV29-1 combines with J gene TRBJ2-7. CDR1 and CDR2 (germline): SQVTM, ANQGSEA. The CDR3 length is 14 residues. The CDR3 reads CSVGRVGDSYEQYF.

The chain joins TRBV7-9 to TRBJ2-7; TCRdb's D call of TRBD1 is untestable without DNA. The CDR3 loop spans 12 amino acids. Per the germline V gene, CDR1 is SEHNR and CDR2 is FQNEAQ (reference sequence). The CDR3 here is CASSKQGYEQYF.

V usage is TRBV7-9 and J usage is TRBJ1-2; TCRdb calls TRBD1, which cannot be checked without DNA. CDR1 and CDR2 from the germline V gene are SEHNR and FQNEAQ (reference sequence). CDR3 size: 14 residues. The CDR3 sequence: CASSLGDRGVGYTF.

The chain combines TRBV7-6 with TRBJ2-1; TCRdb picks TRBD1, but there is no DNA to check that call. The CDR3 has 18 residues. CDR1 is SGHVS, CDR2 FNYEAQ, per germline. CDR3 loop: CASSLKVPLAELYNEQFF.

The V call is TRBV5-4, the J call TRBJ2-5; the TCRdb D gene call, TRBD1, has no DNA to confirm it. The CDR3 has 13 residues. CDR1 SGHNT and CDR2 YYREEE come from the germline V gene (reference sequence). The CDR3 reads CASSSPTRETQYF.

V is TRBV24-1 and J is TRBJ2-5; TCRdb's D call of TRBD1 is untestable without DNA. Germline-derived CDR1 and CDR2 are KGHDR and SFDVKD. This CDR3 contains 14 residues. CDR3 sequence reads: CATSDPTGQETQYF.

The rearrangement links TRBV5-1 to TRBJ2-5; TCRdb names TRBD2, which stays unverified in the absence of DNA. The CDR3 spans 17 residues. Germline V gene sequence: CDR1 SGHRS, CDR2 YFSETQ. Here the CDR3 reads CASSLFGLAGVEETQYF. The full variable domain, in which reference TRBV5-1 and TRBJ2-5 provide the parts outside the CDR3, is KAGVTQTPRYLIKTRGQQVTLSCSPISGHRSVSWYQQTPGQGLQFLFEYFSETQRNKGNFPGRFSGRQFSNSRSEMNVSTLELGDSALYLCASSLFGLAGVEETQYFGPGTRLLVL.

J is TRBJ1-1 and V is TRBV12-3 or TRBV12-4. The length of the CDR3 is 12 residues. CDR3: CASTLTGTEAFF.

This CDR3 reads CASSPGTSGVYEQYF. The chain joins TRBV12-3 or TRBV12-4 to TRBJ2-7; TCRdb picks TRBD2, but there is no DNA to check that call. CDR3 length: 15 residues.

Here the CDR3 reads CSAMGASGVFFTDTQYF. The chain employs TRBV20-1 and TRBJ2-3; the D call of TRBD2 rests on TCRdb alone, since no DNA is present to check it. Germline-derived CDR1 and CDR2 are DFQATT and SNEGSKA (reference sequence). This CDR3 has 17 residues.

This chain connects TRBV6-6 to TRBJ2-1; TCRdb's D gene call, TRBD2, goes unchecked for lack of DNA. The V gene's germline CDR1 is MNHNY and CDR2 SVGAGI (reference sequence). The CDR3 has 17 residues. CDR3 amino acids: CASSPIGLAGLYNEQFF.

CDR3 region: CSGWRGVADTQYF. This chain uses TRBV29-1 with TRBJ2-3; TCRdb's D gene call, TRBD2, goes unchecked for lack of DNA. The CDR3 is 13 amino acids. CDR1 is SQVTM, CDR2 ANQGSEA, per germline.

The rearrangement links TRBV2 to TRBJ2-1; absent DNA, TCRdb's TRBD1 call cannot be checked. Germline lookup yields CDR1 SNHLY and CDR2 FYNNEI. The CDR3 has 16 residues. CDR3 protein: CASSGLVGDHYNEQFF.